These 30 T cell receptor beta chains share one sample of origin, sequenced in a study of T cell changes during pregnancy in multiple sclerosis. The data were produced by immunoSEQ multiplex PCR, yet TCRdb's version contains in-frame clones alone and is incomplete. The sample lists about 120,000 clones; around 93% were seen once. Specimen: peripheral blood, collected before pregnancy. The receptor source for this set is a female donor with multiple sclerosis, enrolled in a pregnancy study.

This sequence joins TRBV30 and TRBJ2-1; possibly TRBD2 for D (6 bases). The CDR3 spans 15 residues. Trimming cost V 1 base and J 5 bases, with 15 bases left between them. The germline gives CDR1 GTSNPN, CDR2 SVGIG (reference sequence). The CDR3 region has the DNA TGTGCCTGGAGTGCGGGACTGGATGGGAACAATGAGCAGTTCTTC. It is translated as CAWSAGLDGNNEQFF.

In nucleotides, the CDR3 is TGTGCCAGCAGAGATAGAGCCGGGACAGTAAGAGAAAAACTGTTTTTT. Residues: CASRDRAGTVREKLFF. The V call is TRBV2, the J call TRBJ1-4, with 7 positions matching TRBD1. Trimming at V came to 6 bases and at J to 8 bases, leaving 15 bases not matched to a gene. Germline V gene data show CDR1 as SNHLY and CDR2 as FYNNEI. The CDR3 length is 16 residues.

The gene calls are TRBV9 and TRBJ2-7; 10 nucleotides agree with TRBD2. The CDR3 runs to 16 residues. Germline CDR1 reads SGDLS; CDR2 reads YYNGEE. J lost 3 bases, V lost 4 bases, and 10 bases had no gene match. The DNA for the CDR3 is TGTGCCAGCAGCCCCCGAATAGGACTAGCGGACTACGAGCAGTACTTC. This encodes CASSPRIGLADYEQYF.

This clone was recorded once. The chain has TRBV27 and TRBJ2-2; a possible D gene is TRBD2 (6 bases). Trimming took 4 bases from V and 6 from J, leaving 15 bases between them. The CDR3 contains 15 residues. Germline CDR1 and CDR2: MNHEY and SMNVEV (reference sequence). The CDR3 protein is CASSSLGGRAGELFF. In nucleotides, the CDR3 is TGTGCCAGCAGTTCCTTGGGAGGCCGCGCCGGGGAGCTGTTTTTT.

V and J are TRBV18 and TRBJ1-2, with 7 bases aligning to TRBD1. After removal of 4 bases from V and 6 bases from J, the junction contained 11 bases not matched to a gene. The germline V gene encodes CDR1 KGHSH and CDR2 LQKENI. The CDR3 has 15 amino acids. As DNA, the CDR3 is TGTGCCAGCTCACTTTACACCGGGACAGACGATGGCTACACCTTC. Translation: CASSLYTGTDDGYTF.

The chain couples TRBV5-1 to TRBJ2-4; D is possibly TRBD1 (6 bases). V gave up 0 bases and J gave up 5 bases, with 12 bases separating them. The germline gives CDR1 SGHRS, CDR2 YFSETQ. The CDR3 length is 15 residues. The DNA for the CDR3 is TGCGCCAGCAGCTTGGGGCAGGGGATTCAAAACATTCAGTACTTC. Translation: CASSLGQGIQNIQYF.

The rearrangement links TRBV21-1 to TRBJ2-1; TRBD2, the table's D call, lacks a check against the DNA. TRBV21-1 is termed a pseudogene. The CDR3 runs 16 residues. The CDR3 DNA follows: TGTGCCAGCAGCTTGGGGGGGCGTTGTGAGGACAATGAGCAGTTCTTC. This encodes CASSLGGRCEDNEQFF.

This chain links TRBV6-1 with TRBJ1-4, with D possibly matching TRBD1 (6 bases). This CDR3 contains 14 residues. Trimming took 5 bases from V and 7 from J, leaving 14 bases between them. Germline V gene sequence: CDR1 MNHNS, CDR2 SASEGT. The CDR3 reads CASSPPGTIEKLFF. Here the CDR3 DNA reads TGTGCCAGCAGTCCTCCTGGGACAATTGAAAAACTGTTTTTT.

The gene calls are TRBV30 and TRBJ1-4; TRBD1 aligns across 9 bases. V shed 4 bases and J 7 bases; nucleotides not matched to a gene: 4. The germline CDR1 and CDR2 sequences are GTSNPN and SVGIG (reference sequence). The CDR3 totals 13 residues. The CDR3: CAWTRTGAEKLFF. In nucleotides, the CDR3 is TGTGCCTGGACCAGGACAGGGGCTGAAAAACTGTTTTTT.

The chain uses TRBV25-1 and TRBJ1-2, with a possible D match to TRBD1 (6 bases). Germline CDR1 and CDR2: MGHDK and SYGVNS. The CDR3 has 15 amino acids. Trimming removed 3 bases from V and 1 base from J, with 12 bases in between. CDR3 bases: TGTGCCAGCAGTGAGCTTACAGGGAGTAACTATGGCTACACCTTC. It yields the protein CASSELTGSNYGYTF.

The chain joins TRBV27 to TRBJ1-6; 8 bases are shared with TRBD1. This CDR3 region has 16 residues. J lost 6 bases, V lost 2 bases, and 6 bases had no gene match. The germline V gene has CDR1 MNHEY and CDR2 SMNVEV (reference sequence). The CDR3 here is CASSLRTGWGNSPLHF. Here the CDR3 DNA reads TGTGCCAGCAGTTTACGGACAGGGTGGGGTAATTCACCCCTCCACTTT.

The rearrangement links TRBV9 to TRBJ2-1; 8 positions match TRBD2. With V trimmed by 7 bases and J by 3 bases, 12 bases remained unmatched. Germline V lookup: CDR1 SGDLS, CDR2 YYNGEE. There are 16 residues in the CDR3. CDR3 sequence reads: CASAGGAGALYNEQFF. DNA for the CDR3: TGTGCCAGCGCGGGAGGAGCGGGGGCCCTCTACAATGAGCAGTTCTTC.

The chain links TRBV30 to TRBJ2-2, with a possible D match to TRBD2 (6 bases). Germline values: CDR1 GTSNPN, CDR2 SVGIG (reference sequence). This CDR3 contains 12 residues. V was pared by 7 bases and J by 3 bases, with 9 bases between. The CDR3 nucleotides are TGTGCCTTGGGACTGTACACCGGGGAGCTGTTTTTT. It encodes CALGLYTGELFF. Full variable domain (rest looked up from reference TRBV30 and TRBJ2-2): SQTIHQWPATLVQPVGSPLSLECTVEGTSNPNLYWYRQAAGRGLQLLFYSVGIGQISSEVPQNLSASRPQDRQFILSSKKLLLSDSGFYLCALGLYTGELFFGEGSRLTVL.

The V and J genes are TRBV5-1 and TRBJ2-1; TRBD2 agrees at 13 bases. This CDR3 region has 15 residues. Germline V gene sequence: CDR1 SGHRS, CDR2 YFSETQ. V lost 3 bases to trimming and J lost 9 bases; unmatched junction nucleotides: 6. CDR3 nucleotide sequence: TGCGCCAGCAGCTCCGGGACTAGCGGGATGGGTGAGCAGTTCTTC. Its protein is CASSSGTSGMGEQFF.

The chain links TRBV5-5 to TRBJ2-1; 8 bases agree with TRBD1. The CDR3 runs 17 residues. Germline CDR1 reads SGHKS; CDR2 reads YYEKEE (reference sequence). V trimming: 3 bases; J trimming: 7 bases; junction bases outside the gene matches: 15. CDR3 in DNA: TGTGCCAGCAGCTCGGCCCGTCAGGGGGCGTATTGGAATGAGCAGTTCTTC. As protein: CASSSARQGAYWNEQFF. Supplemented by reference TRBV5-5 and TRBJ2-1, the full variable domain reads DAGVTQSPTHLIKTRGQQVTLRCSPISGHKSVSWYQQVLGQGPQFIFQYYEKEERGRGNFPDRFSARQFPNYSSELNVNALLLGDSALYLCASSSARQGAYWNEQFFGPGTRLTVL.

V usage is TRBV9 and J usage is TRBJ1-5, with D unresolved. In germline, CDR1 is SGDLS, CDR2 YYNGEE. V lost 3 bases and J lost 4, with 11 bases in between. This CDR3 is built from 14 residues. This CDR3 is CASSAEAYNQPQHF. The CDR3 nucleotides read TGTGCCAGCAGCGCGGAGGCTTATAATCAGCCCCAGCATTTT.

The genes are TRBV6-1 and TRBJ1-2; D perhaps matches TRBD1 (5 bases). Germline-derived CDR1 and CDR2 are MNHNS and SASEGT. There are 11 residues in the CDR3. Trimming took 7 bases from V and 8 from J, leaving 11 bases between them. CDR3 region: CASKFQGGYTF. CDR3 in DNA: TGTGCCAGCAAATTTCAGGGCGGCTACACCTTC.

The chain couples TRBV7-2 to TRBJ2-1; TRBD2 aligns across 8 bases. The CDR3 is made up of 16 amino acids. The V gene end was trimmed by 1 base and the J gene end by 8 bases; junction bases not matched to a gene: 10. CDR1 and CDR2 (germline): SGHTA, FQGNSA. Written as DNA, the CDR3 is TGTGCCAGCAGCTTAGTCGGTAGCGGGAAGGGTTATGAGCAGTTCTTC. Residues: CASSLVGSGKGYEQFF.

V usage is TRBV10-3 and J usage is TRBJ2-2; weak D call: TRBD2 (6 bases). This CDR3 is built from 13 residues. Per the germline V gene, CDR1 is ENHRY and CDR2 is SYGVKD. V lost 8 bases to trimming and J lost 8 bases, with 15 bases between them. In DNA form, the CDR3 reads TGTGCCATCTCAACTAGCTGGGAGGGGGAGCTGTTTTTT. Translation gives CAISTSWEGELFF.

The chain joins TRBV27 to TRBJ1-2; weak D call: TRBD1 (5 bases). The CDR3 runs to 14 residues. Trimming removed 10 bases at V and 4 bases at J, with 19 bases between. Germline CDR1 MNHEY, CDR2 SMNVEV (reference sequence). In DNA form, the CDR3 reads TGTGCCAACCCCCCTGGGGCGCGAGGCTATGGCTACACCTTC. Amino acids: CANPPGARGYGYTF.

J is TRBJ2-2 and V is TRBV5-4; D possibly corresponds to TRBD2 (5 bases). The CDR3 is 14 residues long. Trimming stripped 5 bases from V and 1 base from J, with 9 bases between. Germline lookup yields CDR1 SGHNT and CDR2 YYREEE (reference sequence). CDR3 region: CASSKRKNTGELFF. CDR3 bases: TGTGCCAGCAGTAAGCGGAAGAACACCGGGGAGCTGTTTTTT.

This clone was picked up a small number of times. The gene calls are TRBV7-9 and TRBJ2-7; D may be TRBD1 (5 bases). V lost 6 bases, J lost 2 bases, and 11 bases lay in between. Germline-derived CDR1 and CDR2 are SEHNR and FQNEAQ (reference sequence). The CDR3 is 13 residues long. Here the CDR3 DNA reads TGTGCCAGCAGACCAACAGGAACCTACGAGCAGTACTTC. Translation gives CASRPTGTYEQYF. Supplemented by reference TRBV7-9 and TRBJ2-7, the full variable domain reads DTGVSQNPRHKITKRGQNVTFRCDPISEHNRLYWYRQTLGQGPEFLTYFQNEAQLEKSRLLSDRFSAERPKGSFSTLEIQRTEQGDSAMYLCASRPTGTYEQYFGPGTRLTVT.

V gene TRBV7-3 combines with J gene TRBJ1-1; D is unclear. The germline V gene encodes CDR1 SGHTA and CDR2 FQGTGA. Trimming left V 0 bases short and J 8 bases short, with 10 bases between. The CDR3 covers 13 residues. Here the CDR3 DNA reads TGTGCCAGCAGCTTAACTGACGAGGTAGAAGCTTTCTTT. Translating it yields CASSLTDEVEAFF.

This clone was seen a single time. The chain employs TRBV4-1 and TRBJ1-1, with TRBD1 matching over 8 bases. Germline V gene lookup returns CDR1 MGHRA and CDR2 YSYEKL. The CDR3 length is 14 residues. Unmatched junction bases numbered 2, after V lost 4 bases and J lost 1 base. DNA for the CDR3: TGCGCCAGCAGCCTCAGGGGGCCGAACACTGAAGCTTTCTTT. Translating it yields CASSLRGPNTEAFF.

The V gene is TRBV28, the J gene TRBJ1-2, with TRBD1 as a possible D gene (5 bases). Germline CDR1 MDHEN, CDR2 SYDVKM. Between the trimmed V and J ends, which lost 10 bases and 4 bases, there was a span of 13 bases. The CDR3 length is 12 residues. The CDR3 loop is CAIKRGSYGYTF. The CDR3 DNA sequence: TGTGCCATCAAGCGGGGGAGCTATGGCTACACCTTC.

This chain connects TRBV10-2 to TRBJ1-5, with unresolved D. V lost 4 bases and J lost 0, with 7 bases in between. Per the germline V gene, CDR1 is WSHSY and CDR2 is SAAADI. The CDR3 is 14 amino acids. CDR3 residues: CASSVSDSNQPQHF. The CDR3 nucleotides are TGCGCCAGCAGTGTTAGCGATAGCAATCAGCCCCAGCATTTT.

This chain joins TRBV7-3 and TRBJ2-3; 8 positions match TRBD1. This CDR3 comprises 16 residues. In germline, CDR1 is SGHTA, CDR2 FQGTGA. J lost 1 base, V lost 4 bases, and 7 bases had no gene match. CDR3 nucleotide sequence: TGTGCCAGCAGCTACCTTCCAGGGGGCCGCACAGATACGCAGTATTTT. As protein: CASSYLPGGRTDTQYF.

This clone was observed once. The chain links TRBV5-1 to TRBJ1-2; 9 bases align to TRBD1. The V gene's germline CDR1 is SGHRS and CDR2 YFSETQ. CDR3 length equals 15 residues. The V and J ends lost 2 bases and 5 bases, in that order; junction bases with no gene match: 7. The CDR3 DNA follows: TGCGCCAGCAGCTTCTCAGGGACAGGGATATATGGCTACACCTTC. Its protein product is CASSFSGTGIYGYTF.

The rearrangement joins TRBV5-1 to TRBJ2-1; tentatively, D is TRBD2 (6 bases). The CDR3 sequence is 14 residues long. Germline lookup yields CDR1 SGHRS and CDR2 YFSETQ. Deletions cut 0 bases from V and 9 bases from J, with 13 bases between. The CDR3 is CASSLGGEGFEQFF. The CDR3, as DNA: TGCGCCAGCAGCTTGGGGGGGGAAGGGTTTGAGCAGTTCTTC.

This clone was detected once. The chain carries TRBV29-1 and TRBJ2-1, with 13 positions matching TRBD2. Germline CDR1 is SQVTM and CDR2 is ANQGSEA. The V segment lost 4 bases and the J segment 9 bases; nucleotides outside the gene matches: 6. There are 14 residues in the CDR3. The CDR3 DNA reads as TGCAGCGTTGCGACTAGCGGGAGGACTCGTGAGCAGTTCTTC. This codes for CSVATSGRTREQFF.